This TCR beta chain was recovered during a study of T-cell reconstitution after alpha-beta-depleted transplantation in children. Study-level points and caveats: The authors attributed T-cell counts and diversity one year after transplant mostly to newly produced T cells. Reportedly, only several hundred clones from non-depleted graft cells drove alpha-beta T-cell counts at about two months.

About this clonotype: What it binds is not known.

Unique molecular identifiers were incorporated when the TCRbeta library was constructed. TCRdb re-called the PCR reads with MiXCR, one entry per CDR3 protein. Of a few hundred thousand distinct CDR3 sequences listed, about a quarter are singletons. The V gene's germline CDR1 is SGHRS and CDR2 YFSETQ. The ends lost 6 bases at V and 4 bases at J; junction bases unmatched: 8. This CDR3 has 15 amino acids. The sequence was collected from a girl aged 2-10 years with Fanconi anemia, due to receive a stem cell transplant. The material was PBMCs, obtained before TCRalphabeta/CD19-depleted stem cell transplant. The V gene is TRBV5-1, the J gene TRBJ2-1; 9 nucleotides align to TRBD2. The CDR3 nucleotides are TGCGCCAGCACCCCCGGGACTAGCCTTTACAATGAGCAGTTCTTC. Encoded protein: CASTPGTSLYNEQFF.